The source of this TCR beta chain is a study of blood T cell repertoires in COVID-19. Participants were aged about 18 to 90 years, lived in some 23 US areas, and enrolled virtually. Participants were placed into cohorts based on the clinical history they reported. Sequencing used immunoSEQ multiplex PCR; TCRdb keeps in-frame clones, though not all of them. The table has about 220,000 clones, around 89% seen once. Germline V CDR1 and CDR2: SEHNR, FQNEAQ (reference sequence). The V gene lost 4 bases and the J gene lost 7 bases, with 13 bases spanning the gap. The CDR3 runs to 13 residues. The rearrangement uses TRBV7-9 and TRBJ1-1, with a possible D match to TRBD1 (5 bases). The sequence was collected from a woman aged 25 to 39 who had recovered from COVID-19. The material sequenced was PBMCs or T cells enriched from blood (not recorded which). The CDR3 reads CASSYPPDSEAFF. The CDR3 DNA reads as TGTGCCAGCAGCTATCCTCCAGACAGTGAAGCTTTCTTT.